This T cell receptor beta chain was sequenced during a study of T cell changes during pregnancy in multiple sclerosis. The J segment lost 6 bases and the V segment lost 3 bases, leaving 1 base of the junction unmatched. Germline lookup yields CDR1 SGHKS and CDR2 YYEKEE (reference sequence). There are 13 residues in the CDR3. The table came from immunoSEQ multiplex PCR; TCRdb's copy has only in-frame clones and leaves some out. The repertoire holds 35,000 to 55,000 clones, with nearly 95% as singletons. The chain carries TRBV5-5 and TRBJ2-7, with 12 bases lining up with TRBD1. This receptor was obtained from a female donor with multiple sclerosis, enrolled in a pregnancy study. Specimen: peripheral blood, collected in the third trimester of pregnancy. The CDR3 DNA is TGTGCCAGCAGCTGGGACAGGGGGCTCGAGCAGTACTTC. Translated, it gives CASSWDRGLEQYF.